This is a list of T cell receptor beta chains from one sample in a study of blood T cell repertoires in COVID-19. Repertoires were generated with immunoSEQ multiplex PCR, while TCRdb's copy carries only in-frame clones and drops some. The sample gives 45,000 to 60,000 clones, roughly three quarters of which show up once; more than 13% is in the top ten. Sequenced sample: peripheral blood. The receptor source for this set is a human donor with active or convalescent COVID-19. The donor label of this sample is uncertain. Both conserved end residues are part of each CDR3. A D gene is named only where the DNA matches it firmly. Clone size is shown for a subset of rows, as once, few, many or a class of expanded clone.

cdr3_nt cdr3_aa clone_size v_call d_call j_call
TGTGCCAGTAGGCTCCGGGACAGCCTCTCCTACGAGCAGTACTTC CASRLRDSLSYEQYF - TRBV19 TRBD1 TRBJ2-7
TGTGCCAGCAGCTACAGACAGGGAGAAAAACTGTTTTTT CASSYRQGEKLFF - TRBV5-6 TRBD1 TRBJ1-4
TGTGCCAGCAGTGAAGTTGGAGGGTCTAATTCACCCCTCCACTTT CASSEVGGSNSPLHF - TRBV6-1 - TRBJ1-6
TGCGCCAGCAGCCAAGAACCCTTACGGTTGGACGTCCTGACTTTC CASSQEPLRLDVLTF - TRBV4-1 - TRBJ2-6
TGTGCCAGCAGCTTAGTAACGGGGGTTGATTCACCCCTCCACTTT CASSLVTGVDSPLHF few TRBV11-2 - TRBJ1-6
TGCGCCAGCAGTGAGAGGGTTGGGAAGGCCGGGGAGCTGTTTTTT CASSERVGKAGELFF - TRBV23-1 - TRBJ2-2
TGTGCCAGCAGCTTAAAGGGACTTCGAACTGAAGCTTTCTTT CASSLKGLRTEAFF - TRBV7-3 - TRBJ1-1
TGTGCCACCAGCAGAGTAGGGGGCACTGAAGCTTTCTTT CATSRVGGTEAFF - TRBV15 - TRBJ1-1
TGTGCCAGCAGCCCCCCGGGGGGTGAAGCTTTCTTT CASSPPGGEAFF - TRBV5-4 - TRBJ1-1
TGTGCCTGCTCGACTAGCCGTTCCTACGAGCAGTACTTC CACSTSRSYEQYF - TRBV4-2 TRBD2 TRBJ2-7
TGTGCCAGCAGCCAAACGGGACTAGCGCCCTACGAGCAGTACTTC CASSQTGLAPYEQYF - TRBV7-2 TRBD2 TRBJ2-7
TGTGCCAGCAGCGTCAACGGAGCTGGGGCCAACGTCCTGACTTTC CASSVNGAGANVLTF - TRBV28 - TRBJ2-6
TGCAGCGGGCGACAGGGGGCGGGCGGCACTGAAGCTTTCTTT CSGRQGAGGTEAFF - TRBV29-1 TRBD1 TRBJ1-1
TGTGCCAGCAGTGAGCTACAGGGGTTGAACACTGAAGCTTTCTTT CASSELQGLNTEAFF - TRBV6-1 TRBD1 TRBJ1-1
TGCGCCAGCAGTGGGGGACTAGCTAACTATGGCTACACCTTC CASSGGLANYGYTF - TRBV5-1 - TRBJ1-2
TGTGCCAGCAGCCAAGTTGGGGGAAATTGGGGTAGCGGGATGAGGAATGAGCAGTTCTTC CASSQVGGNWGSGMRNEQFF - TRBV3-1/TRBV3-2 TRBD2 TRBJ2-1
TGTGCCACCAGCCCCGTTGGGGCGAGGGAGACCCAGTACTTC CATSPVGARETQYF - TRBV24-1 - TRBJ2-5
TGCGCCAGCAGCTTGGCCGGAGGGACAGTTAATGAAAAACTGTTTTTT CASSLAGGTVNEKLFF - TRBV5-1 TRBD1 TRBJ1-4
TGTGCCAGCAGCCGGGGACAGAATCCCAATTCACCCCTCCACTTT CASSRGQNPNSPLHF once TRBV5-8 TRBD1 TRBJ1-6
TGCGCCAGCAGCTTGGGGACTGGCGGACCCCAAGAGACCCAGTACTTC CASSLGTGGPQETQYF - TRBV5-1 - TRBJ2-5
TGCGCCAGCAGCCACGAAGGACTAGCGGGAGCGAGCGAGCAGTACTTC CASSHEGLAGASEQYF - TRBV4-1 TRBD2 TRBJ2-7
TGTGCCAGCCAACCACAGGGAGCCGACTACGAGCAGTACTTC CASQPQGADYEQYF - TRBV6-5 - TRBJ2-7
TGTGCCAGTAGTACTGGGACTTTACGGGCTGGAAACACCATATATTTT CASSTGTLRAGNTIYF - TRBV19 - TRBJ1-3
TGCGCCAGCAGCTCAGGGACAGGGGAGTTGCCCCAGCATTTT CASSSGTGELPQHF few TRBV5-1 TRBD1 TRBJ1-5
TGTGCCACCAGTGGCGAACCGGGACAGGGGGGAGCCGGACCTTACAATGAGCAGTTCTTC CATSGEPGQGGAGPYNEQFF once TRBV24-1 TRBD1 TRBJ2-1
TGTGCCATCAAATACCTCGGGACTAGCGGTTACAATGAGCAGTTCTTC CAIKYLGTSGYNEQFF - TRBV7-9 TRBD2 TRBJ2-1
TGTGCCAGCAGCCCCCACAGGGAAAGCGGCTACACCTTC CASSPHRESGYTF - TRBV14 - TRBJ1-2
TGTGCCTGGGCCATCGGGGGAGGAAACACCATATATTTT CAWAIGGGNTIYF - TRBV30 - TRBJ1-3